This TCR beta chain is drawn from a study of shared clonotypes between healthy human individuals. The assay ran at deep level. Each subset's genomic DNA was shared equally among a number of immunoSEQ plates. The repertoire was sequenced with immunoSEQ multiplex PCR; TCRdb's copy has only in-frame clones and lacks some. The table lists about 470,000 clones, about 85% of them singletons. Germline CDR1 is MNHEY and CDR2 is SVGAGI. This CDR3 is built from 15 residues. Trimming stripped 2 bases from V and 1 base from J, with 9 bases between. Turning to this clone: Its antigen is not known. Being one base from a much bigger clone, this may be a read error. Additional DNA sequences in this sample encode the identical CDR3.

Nashville, Tennessee was home to all donors, each a Caucasian adult. Study conclusions and caveats: Clonotype sharing across donors was expected to vary with sequencing depth.

This TCR was recovered from a woman in her thirties or forties in good health. Some clones in this sample may be carry-over from other donors' samples. Sequenced input: PBMCs. V gene TRBV6-5 combines with J gene TRBJ1-3; D unclear. The CDR3 reads CASSYRWSSGNTIYF. The CDR3 nucleotides read TGTGCCAGCAGTTACCGGTGGAGTTCTGGAAACACCATATATTTT.